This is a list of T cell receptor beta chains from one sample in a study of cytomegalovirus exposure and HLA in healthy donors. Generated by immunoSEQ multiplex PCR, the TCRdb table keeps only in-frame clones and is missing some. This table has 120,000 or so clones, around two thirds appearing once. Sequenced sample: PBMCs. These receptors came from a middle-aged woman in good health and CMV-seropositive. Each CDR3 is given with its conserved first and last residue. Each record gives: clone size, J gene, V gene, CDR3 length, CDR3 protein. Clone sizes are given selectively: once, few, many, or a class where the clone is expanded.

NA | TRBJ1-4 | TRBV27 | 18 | CASSLGNTAGAAREKLFF
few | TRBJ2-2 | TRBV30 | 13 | CAWVPVNTGELFF
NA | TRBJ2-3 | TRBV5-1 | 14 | CASSLNGVTDTQYF
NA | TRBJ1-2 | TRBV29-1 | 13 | CSADGQGPYGYTF
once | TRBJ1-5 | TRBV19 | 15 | CASSINRDRNQPQHF
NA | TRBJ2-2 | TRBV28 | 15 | CASSFASLNTGELFF
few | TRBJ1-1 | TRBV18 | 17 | CASSPPGQGLMNTEAFF
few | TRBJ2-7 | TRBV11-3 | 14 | CASSLAGRAYEQYF
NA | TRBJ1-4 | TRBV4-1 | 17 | CASSQDGGRPGNEKLFF
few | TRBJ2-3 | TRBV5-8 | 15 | CASSSGQGSTDTQYF
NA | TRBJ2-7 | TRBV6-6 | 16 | CASIKLQGAGGYEQYF
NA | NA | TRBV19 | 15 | CASSMRGQGGYEQYF
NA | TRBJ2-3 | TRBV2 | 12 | CASAGITDTQYF
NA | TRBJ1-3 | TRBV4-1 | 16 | CASSRETDNSGNTIYF
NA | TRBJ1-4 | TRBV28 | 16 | CASSSTVPGQGEKLFF
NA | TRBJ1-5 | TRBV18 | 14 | CASSPDRLNQPQHF
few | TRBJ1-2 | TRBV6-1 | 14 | CASTFWDRNYGYTF
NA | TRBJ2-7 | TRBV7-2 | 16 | CASSLGLAGGYYEQYF
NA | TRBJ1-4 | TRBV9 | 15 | CASSVGGATNEKLFF
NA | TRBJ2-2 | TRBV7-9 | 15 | CASSPGQGGTGELFF
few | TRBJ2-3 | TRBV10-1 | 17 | CASSESTGGLSTDTQYF
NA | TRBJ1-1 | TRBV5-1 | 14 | CASSLSQGSTEAFF
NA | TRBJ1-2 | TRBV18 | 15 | CASSSKQGINYGYTF
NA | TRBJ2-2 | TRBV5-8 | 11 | CASSFAGELFF
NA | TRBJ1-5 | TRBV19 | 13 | CASSGEWDQPQHF
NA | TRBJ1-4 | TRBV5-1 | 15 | CASSPPGTGSEKLFF
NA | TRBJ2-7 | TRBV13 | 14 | CASSRKIPGQVPNF
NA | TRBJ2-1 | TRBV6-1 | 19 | CASSEGGYTSGNLINEQFF
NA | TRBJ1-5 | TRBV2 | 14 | CASSGPDSNQPQHF
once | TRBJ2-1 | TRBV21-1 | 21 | CASSHHGTGGAGLAIYNEQFF
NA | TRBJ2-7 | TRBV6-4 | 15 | CASSRLAGESYEQYF
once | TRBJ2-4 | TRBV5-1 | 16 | CASSGGDSTTKNIQYF
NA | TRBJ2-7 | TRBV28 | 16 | CASSSPGPGNNYEQYF
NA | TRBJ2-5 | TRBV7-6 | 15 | CASSLELAGRETQYF
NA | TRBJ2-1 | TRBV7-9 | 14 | CASSYSGRDNEQFF
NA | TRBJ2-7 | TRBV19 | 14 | CASSMSGLPYEQYF
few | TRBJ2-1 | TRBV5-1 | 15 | CASSLVGLADDEQFF
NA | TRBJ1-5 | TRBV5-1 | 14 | CASRPGTGPQPQHF
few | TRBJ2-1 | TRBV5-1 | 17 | CASSSGQGAPSYNEQFF
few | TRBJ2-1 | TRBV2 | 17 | CASSAYSTSGGVNEQFF